Given below is one T cell receptor (beta chain) in context. This entry is derived from a study of blood T cell repertoires in COVID-19. Study overall: Italy, Spain and the United States were the sources of the convalescent and acute COVID-19 samples. The analysed material was cDNA or gDNA that came from T cells, B-cell-depleted T cells, or PBMCs.

In the authors' methods: For nucleated cells, counts were estimated from reference gene primer amplification. Here immunoSEQ multiplex PCR was the method, and the copy in TCRdb shows in-frame clones only, minus some. That table furnishes V, J and clone size, whereas the DNA furnished D and trimming. The sample includes about 100,000 clones, around 87% seen only once; the top ten take under 3%. CDR3 size: 12 residues. Germline V gene lookup returns CDR1 MDHEN and CDR2 SYDVKM. V lost 5 bases and J lost 6, with 10 bases in between. This chain joins TRBV28 and TRBJ1-1; possible D gene TRBD1, 6 bases. This TCR derives from a man aged 45-65 years with active or convalescent COVID-19. Sequenced sample: peripheral blood. This chain's CDR3 is CASSDPGAEAFF. CDR3 sequence (DNA): TGTGCCAGCAGTGACCCAGGGGCTGAAGCTTTCTTT.